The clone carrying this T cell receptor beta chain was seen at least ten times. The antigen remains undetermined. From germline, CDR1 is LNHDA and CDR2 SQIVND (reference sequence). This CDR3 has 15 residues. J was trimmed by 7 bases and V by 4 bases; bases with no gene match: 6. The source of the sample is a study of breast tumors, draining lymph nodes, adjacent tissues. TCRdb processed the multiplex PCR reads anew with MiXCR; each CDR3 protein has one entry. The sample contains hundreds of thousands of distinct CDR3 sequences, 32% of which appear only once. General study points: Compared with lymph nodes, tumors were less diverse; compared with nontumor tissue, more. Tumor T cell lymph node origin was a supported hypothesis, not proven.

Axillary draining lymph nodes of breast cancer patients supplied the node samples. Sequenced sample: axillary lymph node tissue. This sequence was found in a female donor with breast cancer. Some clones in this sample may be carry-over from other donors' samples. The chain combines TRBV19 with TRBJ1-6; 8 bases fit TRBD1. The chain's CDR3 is CASSRGTGTNSPLHF. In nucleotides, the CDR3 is TGTGCCAGTAGTAGGGGGACAGGAACAAATTCACCCCTCCACTTT.